The clone carrying this T cell receptor (beta chain) was seen repeatedly, ten times or more. The antigen remains undetermined. All patients were mismatch repair deficient, assessed by either PCR or immunohistochemistry. Using immunoSEQ multiplex PCR, the repertoire was profiled, and TCRdb retains in-frame clones only, with some absent. This table holds roughly 79,000 clones, about four fifths found once. This CDR3 comprises 15 residues. Germline CDR1 is MNHEY and CDR2 is SVGAGI. V was pared by 5 bases and J by 1 base, with 12 bases between. These data originate in a study of PD-1 blockade in mismatch repair-deficient tumors. Whole-study results and caveats: Tumor-resident clones, often undetectable pretreatment in blood, expanded then contracted after pembrolizumab.

V and J are TRBV6-5 and TRBJ2-1; D may correspond to TRBD1 or TRBD2 (5 bases each). The receptor's source is an adult with mismatch repair-deficient cancer. Sequenced material: peripheral blood, taken 44 weeks after starting pembrolizumab. The CDR3 reads CASSLGTASYNEQFF. The CDR3 DNA sequence: TGTGCCAGCAGTCTCGGGACGGCGTCCTACAATGAGCAGTTCTTC.